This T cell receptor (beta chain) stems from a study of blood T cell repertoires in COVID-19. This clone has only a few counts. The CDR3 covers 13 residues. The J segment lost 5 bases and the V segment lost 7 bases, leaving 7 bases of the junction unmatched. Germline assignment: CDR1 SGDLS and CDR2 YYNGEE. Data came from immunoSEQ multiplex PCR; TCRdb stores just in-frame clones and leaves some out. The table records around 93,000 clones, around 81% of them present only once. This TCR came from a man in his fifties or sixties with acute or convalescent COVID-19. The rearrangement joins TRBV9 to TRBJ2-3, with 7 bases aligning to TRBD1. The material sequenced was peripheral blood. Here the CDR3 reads CASGTGVGDTQYF. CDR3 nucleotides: TGTGCCAGCGGAACAGGGGTAGGAGATACGCAGTATTTT.